This record concerns one T cell receptor (beta chain) sequence. The antigen remains undetermined. This CDR3 spans 15 amino acids. Germline CDR1 and CDR2: SGHTS and YDEGEE. V was clipped by 3 bases and J by 4 bases; unmatched bases: 5. Investigators profiled TCR beta VDJ and CDR3 from genomic DNA template. TCRdb analysed the reads with MiXCR anew, one entry per CDR3 protein. The sample holds around 130,000 distinct CDR3 sequences, 48% seen once. This sample is drawn from a study of CD8+CD57+ T cells in acquired aplastic anemia. The overall study: On average, sorted CD4+ and CD8+ cells gave 3.2 ug of DNA.

General observations from the study: Patients and controls had in common twenty-nine CD8+ CDR3 sequences. In CD8+ cells, Simpson's diversity showed no significant difference between patients and controls.

The sample comprised sorted CD4+, CD8+, or CD8+CD57+ T cells (not recorded which) from PBMCs. This clonotype was sampled from a human donor in good health, serving as a control. The chain employs TRBV5-8 and TRBJ2-5; 11 positions match TRBD2. The CDR3 coding sequence is TGTGCCAGCAGCTCACTAGCGGGGGCCAGAGAGACCCAGTACTTC. Its translation: CASSSLAGARETQYF.